The 25 T cell receptor beta chains below come from one sample, sequenced in a study of control samples from healthy donors and cancer patients. Method: immunoSEQ multiplex PCR; TCRdb's copy keeps in-frame clones and lacks some. In the table there are roughly 92,000 clones, 70% to 90% of which are singletons. The sample was blood. These receptors originate from a woman in her 50s in good health.

This chain links TRBV18 with TRBJ2-1; D is uncertain. With 4 bases removed from V and 6 bases from J, the gap between germline ends came to 16 bases. The CDR3 totals 15 residues. Per germline, CDR1 KGHSH and CDR2 LQKENI. The CDR3 reads CASSRAPVEVNEQFF. The CDR3 nucleotides are TGTGCCAGCTCACGGGCCCCGGTTGAAGTCAATGAGCAGTTCTTC.

The table lists this clone with a few counts. V usage is TRBV15 and J usage is TRBJ1-5; D is perhaps TRBD1 (6 bases). Germline CDR1 reads LNHNV; CDR2 reads YYDKDF (reference sequence). V lost 0 bases and J lost 9, with 18 bases in between. The CDR3 spans 16 residues. DNA for the CDR3: TGTGCCACCAGCAGAGACGGGGGGGGCCGCGGCGGGCCCCAGCATTTT. Its protein product is CATSRDGGGRGGPQHF.

The CDR3 loop reads CASMHGLAGGGLHYEQYF. The CDR3 DNA is TGTGCCAGCATGCATGGGCTAGCGGGGGGCGGTCTCCACTACGAGCAGTACTTC. This chain uses TRBV7-9 with TRBJ2-7; TRBD2 matches at 11 bases. The CDR3 sequence is 18 residues long. The V segment lost 7 bases and the J segment 3 bases; nucleotides outside the gene matches: 17. Germline CDR1 and CDR2: SEHNR and FQNEAQ (reference sequence).

The DNA of the CDR3 is TGTGCCAGCAGCTTGGGGGGCGTATCTTACAATGAGCAGTTCTTC. This encodes CASSLGGVSYNEQFF. The rearrangement uses TRBV5-6 and TRBJ2-1; the D gene is possibly TRBD1 (5 bases). The V end was cut by 0 bases, the J end by 4 bases, with 11 bases between. Germline loops: CDR1 SGHDT, CDR2 YYEEEE. CDR3 size: 15 residues.

The chain employs TRBV7-2 and TRBJ2-2, with D hard to call. CDR1 and CDR2 (germline): SGHTA, FQGNSA. V lost 0 bases, J lost 1 base, and 9 bases lay in between. The CDR3 has 16 residues. The CDR3 sequence: CASSLAGIGNTGELFF. CDR3 DNA sequence: TGTGCCAGCAGCTTAGCGGGCATAGGGAACACCGGGGAGCTGTTTTTT.

This chain connects TRBV7-2 to TRBJ1-4; D not certain. This CDR3 spans 12 amino acids. V lost 5 bases to trimming and J lost 7 bases, with 8 bases between them. Germline assignment: CDR1 SGHTA and CDR2 FQGNSA. The CDR3 is CASSPPGEKLFF. As DNA, the CDR3 is TGTGCCAGCAGCCCCCCCGGTGAAAAACTGTTTTTT.

In DNA, the CDR3 is TGTGCCAGCAGTTTACGACAGGCTAACACTGAAGCTTTCTTT. Translating it yields CASSLRQANTEAFF. The chain has TRBV27 and TRBJ1-1; D is perhaps TRBD1 (6 bases). V was cut by 2 bases and J by 2 bases, with 9 bases left in between. The germline CDR1 and CDR2 sequences are MNHEY and SMNVEV (reference sequence). CDR3 length equals 14 residues.

The table lists this clone with a count of one. V usage is TRBV27 and J usage is TRBJ1-5, with D maybe TRBD1 (6 bases). Germline-derived CDR1 and CDR2 are MNHEY and SMNVEV (reference sequence). V lost 7 bases and J 3 bases, leaving 19 bases between the germline ends. The CDR3 is made up of 16 amino acids. In DNA form, the CDR3 reads TGTGCCAGCAAACCTGCGAGGGGGTTTGCCAATCAGCCCCAGCATTTT. Its translation is CASKPARGFANQPQHF.

The chain recombines TRBV3-1 (or the pseudogene TRBV3-2) with TRBJ2-1; unclear D gene. The germline V gene encodes CDR1 LGHDT and CDR2 YNNKEL (reference sequence). The ends were cut back, 2 bases at V and 4 bases at J, with 9 bases in the middle. The CDR3 runs to 14 residues. CDR3 region: CASSQQPLYNEQFF. Written as DNA, the CDR3 is TGTGCCAGCAGCCAACAACCTTTATACAATGAGCAGTTCTTC.

The chain recombines TRBV6-5 with TRBJ2-1; TRBD2 might be the D (6 bases). Trimming left V 8 bases short and J 0 bases short, with 11 bases between. Germline CDR1 MNHEY, CDR2 SVGAGI. This CDR3 region has 14 residues. CDR3 loop: CASPRDSSYNEQFF. The CDR3 nucleotides read TGTGCCAGCCCTCGGGACTCCTCCTACAATGAGCAGTTCTTC.

In this sample, this clone turned up a few times. This chain connects TRBV11-2 to TRBJ1-3, with 7 bases lining up with TRBD1. CDR3 length equals 16 residues. Germline-derived CDR1 and CDR2 are SGHAT and FQNNGV. Losses at the gene ends were 4 bases for V and 0 bases for J; bases not matched to a gene: 6. This chain's CDR3 is CASSSTGQVSGNTIYF. Here the CDR3 DNA reads TGTGCCAGCAGCTCGACCGGACAGGTCTCTGGAAACACCATATATTTT. Full variable domain (remainder filled in from reference TRBV11-2 and TRBJ1-3): EAGVAQSPRYKIIEKRQSVAFWCNPISGHATLYWYQQILGQGPKLLIQFQNNGVVDDSQLPKDRFSAERLKGVDSTLKIQPAKLEDSAVYLCASSSTGQVSGNTIYFGEGSWLTVV.

The rearrangement links TRBV6-6 to TRBJ2-1; D ambiguous. Trimming removed 3 bases from V and 1 base from J, with 7 bases in between. Germline V gene lookup returns CDR1 MNHNY and CDR2 SVGAGI (reference sequence). This CDR3 contains 14 residues. CDR3 protein: CASSYRASYNEQFF. In nucleotides, the CDR3 is TGTGCCAGCAGTTATCGGGCTTCCTACAATGAGCAGTTCTTC.

This chain connects TRBV2 to TRBJ2-3; 8 bases agree with TRBD2. Trimming at V came to 4 bases and at J to 5 bases, leaving 8 bases not matched to a gene. Germline-derived CDR1 and CDR2 are SNHLY and FYNNEI. This CDR3 spans 15 amino acids. In DNA form, the CDR3 reads TGTGCCAGCAGTGGGGGAGGAGCGGGAGAAGATACGCAGTATTTT. It is translated as CASSGGGAGEDTQYF.

The gene calls are TRBV4-3 and TRBJ2-7; 10 bases map to TRBD2. V dropped 1 base and J dropped 6; count of bases not matched to a gene: 6. Germline V gene sequence: CDR1 LGHNA, CDR2 YSLEER. CDR3 size: 15 residues. This chain's CDR3 is CASSQGRLAGVEQYF. The CDR3 DNA reads TGCGCCAGCAGCCAAGGAAGGCTAGCGGGAGTCGAGCAGTACTTC.

The chain uses TRBV25-1 and TRBJ2-3, with 8 bases lining up with TRBD1. The ends lost 3 bases at V and 5 bases at J; junction bases unmatched: 4. Germline V gives CDR1 MGHDK, CDR2 SYGVNS. The CDR3 consists of 14 residues. The CDR3 region is CASSDPGGVDTQYF. The CDR3 nucleotides are TGTGCCAGCAGTGATCCAGGGGGCGTAGATACGCAGTATTTT.

The table lists this clone with a count of one. This chain uses TRBV5-1 with TRBJ1-2, with TRBD1 matching 7 bases. CDR3 size: 15 residues. The V segment lost 2 bases and the J segment 2 bases; nucleotides outside the gene matches: 6. Germline V gene sequence: CDR1 SGHRS, CDR2 YFSETQ. In DNA, the CDR3 is TGCGCCAGCAGCTTTTGGAGGGGGCCAAACTATGGCTACACCTTC. It encodes CASSFWRGPNYGYTF.

The sample holds a few counts of this clone. The rearrangement uses TRBV2 and TRBJ1-5; D unclear. Germline-derived CDR1 and CDR2 are SNHLY and FYNNEI. Trimming stripped 7 bases from V and 11 bases from J, with 30 bases between. The CDR3 runs 17 residues. The CDR3 DNA sequence: TGTGCCAGCACCACGGGGATGGGCGCCGGTTCGGGTGGGGCCCAGCATTTT. It is translated as CASTTGMGAGSGGAQHF.

The V gene is TRBV18, the J gene TRBJ1-4, with 9 bases matching TRBD1. Germline CDR1 reads KGHSH; CDR2 reads LQKENI. The length of the CDR3 is 16 residues. Trimming at V came to 1 base and at J to 2 bases, leaving 2 bases not matched to a gene. The CDR3 DNA follows: TGTGCCAGCTCACCACAAACAGGGGGCACTAATGAAAAACTGTTTTTT. Amino acids: CASSPQTGGTNEKLFF. The whole variable domain, remainder taken from reference TRBV18 and TRBJ1-4, is NAGVMQNPRHLVRRRGQEARLRCSPMKGHSHVYWYRQLPEEGLKFMVYLQKENIIDESGMPKERFSAEFPKEGPSILRIQQVVRGDSAAYFCASSPQTGGTNEKLFFGSGTQLSVL.

This clone was found a few times. The CDR3 loop is CASRTRGPQHF. For the CDR3, the DNA is TGTGCCAGTAGGACCAGAGGGCCCCAGCATTTT. The rearrangement uses TRBV19 and TRBJ1-5; D gene ambiguous. Germline lookup yields CDR1 LNHDA and CDR2 SQIVND (reference sequence). V lost 6 bases to trimming and J lost 9 bases, with 9 bases between them. This CDR3 is built from 11 residues.

The V and J genes are TRBV7-2 and TRBJ2-1; 9 nucleotides match TRBD2. J was trimmed by 1 base and V by 1 base; bases with no gene match: 8. CDR1 is SGHTA, CDR2 FQGNSA, per germline. The CDR3 sequence is 18 residues long. CDR3 bases: TGTGCCAGCAGCTTAGGGCTAGCGGGAATCATTTCCTACAATGAGCAGTTCTTC. Encoded protein: CASSLGLAGIISYNEQFF.

This chain joins TRBV19 and TRBJ1-1, with D tentatively TRBD1 (5 bases). The CDR3 has 13 amino acids. Germline CDR1 and CDR2: LNHDA and SQIVND (reference sequence). V was clipped by 3 bases and J by 4 bases, with 9 bases between them. CDR3 nucleotides: TGTGCCAGTAGTATCCCAGGGCCCACTGAAGCTTTCTTT. Protein: CASSIPGPTEAFF. Supplemented by reference TRBV19 and TRBJ1-1, the full variable domain reads DGGITQSPKYLFRKEGQNVTLSCEQNLNHDAMYWYRQDPGQGLRLIYYSQIVNDFQKGDIAEGYSVSREKKESFPLTVTSAQKNPTAFYLCASSIPGPTEAFFGQGTRLTVV.

The chain combines TRBV29-1 with TRBJ2-1; TRBD2 agrees at 13 bases. Germline CDR1 SQVTM, CDR2 ANQGSEA. CDR3 length: 17 amino acids. V lost 5 bases, J lost 0 bases, and 7 bases stayed unmatched. The CDR3 DNA reads as TGCAGCGTTTTTATCACTAGCGGGAGGGCCTCCTACAATGAGCAGTTCTTC. The encoded protein is CSVFITSGRASYNEQFF.

This clone was counted once. V is TRBV6-6 and J is TRBJ2-2, with TRBD1 as a possible D gene (5 bases). CDR3 length equals 16 residues. Germline V gene lookup returns CDR1 MNHNY and CDR2 SVGAGI (reference sequence). Between the trimmed V and J ends, which lost 7 bases and 3 bases, there was a span of 18 bases. This CDR3 reads CASTYRPGWDTGELFF. For the CDR3, the DNA is TGTGCCAGCACCTACCGGCCAGGGTGGGACACCGGGGAGCTGTTTTTT.

The chain is built from TRBV27 and TRBJ1-4; the D is unclear. The germline V and J ends were trimmed by 3 bases and 4 bases, with 6 bases remaining between them. The CDR3 is 13 residues long. The germline V gene has CDR1 MNHEY and CDR2 SMNVEV (reference sequence). For the CDR3, the DNA is TGTGCCAGCAGTTTCGTCCGTAATGAAAAACTGTTTTTT. The encoded protein is CASSFVRNEKLFF.

This chain joins TRBV5-1 and TRBJ2-3; 8 nucleotides line up with TRBD2. This CDR3 contains 16 residues. Germline V gene lookup returns CDR1 SGHRS and CDR2 YFSETQ. V was pared by 3 bases and J by 3 bases, with 9 bases of the junction left unmatched. The CDR3 loop is CASSSSSASGTDTQYF. CDR3 in DNA: TGCGCCAGCAGCTCCTCCTCGGCTAGCGGGACAGATACGCAGTATTTT.